This T cell receptor beta chain originates from a study of beta chain features in type 1 diabetes. Trimming at V came to 5 bases and at J to 3 bases, leaving 8 bases not matched to a gene. CDR1 SGHNT and CDR2 YENEEA come from the germline V gene. The CDR3 sequence is 15 residues long. Since all of the isolated RNA was reverse transcribed, expressed TCRB transcripts were what got sequenced. Clones were read by immunoSEQ multiplex PCR, and TCRdb kept only the in-frame ones, dropping some. The sample lists roughly 500,000 clones, 10% to 12% occurring once. This clone was seen a handful of times. This TCR was sampled from a woman between 18 and 29 years old in good health. V and J are TRBV11-3 and TRBJ1-1, with 8 bases identical to TRBD1. Material: naive CD4+ T cells from blood. Written as DNA, the CDR3 is TGTGCCAGCAGCACCGGACAGGGAGGGGACACTGAAGCTTTCTTT. Translation gives CASSTGQGGDTEAFF.